The rows below give T cell receptor beta chains drawn from one sample of a study of T cell responses to AZD1222 COVID-19 vaccine. The protocol was immunoSEQ multiplex PCR, while the TCRdb copy is restricted to in-frame clones and leaves out a portion. The data show about 130,000 clones, 92% seen once. Sequencing used peripheral blood, obtained 28 days after the second AZD1222 dose. Receptors originate from an adult who received the AZD1222 COVID-19 vaccine. Each CDR3 is given with its conserved first and last residue. The D gene is left open where the match is weak. Expanded clones get a size class; other rows say once, few or many, or leave the size out.

TRBJ1-2 | NA | NA | TRBV6-6 | 14 | TGTGCCAGCACCTACCTGGGGGCTAACTATGGCTACACCTTC | CASTYLGANYGYTF
TRBJ2-1 | TRBD1 | once | TRBV11-2 | 14 | TGTGCCAGCAGCTTGACAGGGACCTACAATGAGCAGTTCTTC | CASSLTGTYNEQFF
TRBJ2-7 | TRBD1 | NA | TRBV6-1 | 16 | TGTGCCAGCAGTGAAGCCGTCGGCAGGGGGTCCTACGAGCAGTACTTC | CASSEAVGRGSYEQYF
TRBJ1-2 | NA | NA | TRBV30 | 14 | TGTGCCTGGAGTATCCAGGGATTTAACTATGGCTACACCTTC | CAWSIQGFNYGYTF
TRBJ2-4 | NA | NA | TRBV3-1/TRBV3-2 | 16 | TGTGCCAGCAGCCAAGATCCGGGGTCGTCCAAAAACATTCAGTACTTC | CASSQDPGSSKNIQYF
TRBJ2-1 | NA | NA | TRBV11-3 | 15 | TGTGCCAGCAGCGCCGGGACCGCCCCGGCGTATGAGCAGTTCTTC | CASSAGTAPAYEQFF
TRBJ1-2 | NA | NA | TRBV19 | 11 | TGTGCCAGCCACCGAAACTATGGCTACACCTTC | CASHRNYGYTF
TRBJ2-3 | NA | few | TRBV25-1 | 14 | TGTGCCAGCAGTCCCGGCTGGGACACAGATACGCAGTATTTT | CASSPGWDTDTQYF
TRBJ1-5 | NA | NA | TRBV6-5 | 11 | TGTGCCAGCACGAGCAATCAGCCCCAGCATTTT | CASTSNQPQHF
TRBJ1-6 | TRBD1 | NA | TRBV7-2 | 15 | TGTGCCAGCAGCACCCTTAGGGGGACAGCCTCACCCCTCCACTTT | CASSTLRGTASPLHF
TRBJ1-2 | TRBD1 | NA | TRBV7-3 | 17 | TGTGCCAGCAGCCCCGGACAGGGGGCGCAGGGAAACTATGGCTACACCTTC | CASSPGQGAQGNYGYTF
TRBJ2-1 | TRBD2 | NA | TRBV6-5 | 14 | TGTGCCTCGGGGACTAGCGGGAGATACAATGAGCAGTTCTTC | CASGTSGRYNEQFF
TRBJ2-3 | NA | NA | TRBV18 | 18 | TGTGCCAGCTCACCCTTAACCGTAGGACAGACTAGCACAGATACGCAGTATTTT | CASSPLTVGQTSTDTQYF
TRBJ2-6 | TRBD1 | NA | TRBV11-2 | 20 | TGTGCCAGCAGCTTAGACAGGGGGCGTTCAATTTATACTGGGGCCAACGTCCTGACTTTC | CASSLDRGRSIYTGANVLTF
TRBJ1-1 | NA | NA | TRBV11-3 | 15 | TGTGCCAGCAGCTTAGAATCACGGCGAGACACTGAAGCTTTCTTT | CASSLESRRDTEAFF
TRBJ2-1 | NA | NA | TRBV13 | 14 | TGTGCCAGCAGCTTACGGGGGCCCTCGAATGAGCAGTTCTTC | CASSLRGPSNEQFF
TRBJ2-6 | NA | NA | TRBV7-2 | 15 | TGTGCCAGCAGCAAACAGGGCTCTGGGGCCAACGTCCTGACTTTC | CASSKQGSGANVLTF